The rows below give T cell receptor beta chains drawn from one sample of a study of shared clonotypes between healthy human individuals. Using immunoSEQ multiplex PCR, the repertoire was profiled, and TCRdb retains in-frame clones only, with some absent. The table lists over a million clones, approximately 98% of them singletons. Sequencing was performed on naive CD4+ T cells sorted from blood. Receptors were obtained from a young man in good health. The CDR3 runs from the conserved cysteine through the conserved F or W. A D gene is named only where the DNA matches it firmly. Not all rows give a size; the values are once, few, many and, for expanded clones, a class.

>-|-|TRBJ2-7|TRBV21-1
TGTGCCAGCAGCAAAACATACGAGCAGTACTTC
CASSKTYEQYF
>-|-|TRBJ2-7|TRBV7-8
TGTGCCAGCAGCGGCCGGGGAACCAACTACGAGCAGTACTTC
CASSGRGTNYEQYF
>-|TRBD1|TRBJ2-1|TRBV2
TGTGCCAGCAGTGAACAGGGGGCGAGGGTCAATGAGCAGTTCTTC
CASSEQGARVNEQFF
>-|-|TRBJ2-1|TRBV5-4
TGTGCCAGCAGCCCTTCGGCCCAGTACAATGAGCAGTTCTTC
CASSPSAQYNEQFF
>-|TRBD2|TRBJ2-7|TRBV4-2
TGTGCCAGCAGCCAGACGCCCAGACTAGCCCCCTACGAGCAGTACTTC
CASSQTPRLAPYEQYF
>-|-|TRBJ1-2|TRBV30
TGTGCCTGGAGTGTTTTAGGGCTCTATGGCTACACCTTC
CAWSVLGLYGYTF
>-|TRBD1|TRBJ2-5|TRBV15
TGTGCCACCAGCAGCCCGACAGGGGTCGGGACCCAGTACTTC
CATSSPTGVGTQYF
>-|-|TRBJ2-1|TRBV7-3
TGTGCCAGCAGCCTAAAGGGGGTCCCAAATGAGCAGTTCTTC
CASSLKGVPNEQFF
>-|TRBD2|TRBJ2-7|TRBV4-2
TGTGCCAGCAGCCACGGGACTAGCGGGAGCACCTACGAGCAGTACTTC
CASSHGTSGSTYEQYF
>once|-|TRBJ2-1|TRBV7-6
TGTGCCAGCAGCTACCGGGGTTTGGGCTCCTACAATGAGCAGTTCTTC
CASSYRGLGSYNEQFF
>-|TRBD2|TRBJ2-7|TRBV13
TGTGCCAGCAGCCCCAGAAGCGGGGCAACCTACGAGCAGTACTTC
CASSPRSGATYEQYF
>-|-|TRBJ1-4|TRBV19
TGTGCCAGCACTCAGCGATCTGCAACTAATGAAAAACTGTTTTTT
CASTQRSATNEKLFF
>-|TRBD1|TRBJ1-4|TRBV28
TGTGCCAGCAGTCGCCGGGACAGGGAAAAACTGTTTTTT
CASSRRDREKLFF
>-|-|TRBJ1-5|TRBV28
TGTGCCAGCAGTCCGGGGGGGAATCAGCCCCAGCATTTT
CASSPGGNQPQHF
>-|-|TRBJ2-7|TRBV6-6
TGTGCCAGCAGTTACGGCGGGACACTCTACGAGCAGTACTTC
CASSYGGTLYEQYF
>-|-|TRBJ2-1|TRBV10-1
TGCGCCAGCAGTCCCTTGAGAGGGAGCTCCTACAATGAGCAGTTCTTC
CASSPLRGSSYNEQFF
>-|-|TRBJ1-4|TRBV20-1
TGCAGTGCTAGAGGAGAAAAACTGTTTTTT
CSARGEKLFF
>-|TRBD2|TRBJ2-7|TRBV5-1
TGCGCCAGCAGCCTGCCGGGGGGGATCTCCTACGAGCAGTACTTC
CASSLPGGISYEQYF
>-|-|TRBJ2-1|TRBV18
TGTGCCAGCTCACCCGGACAGACCAAATCATACAATGAGCAGTTCTTC
CASSPGQTKSYNEQFF
>-|TRBD2|TRBJ2-7|TRBV9
TGTGCCAGCAGCCCTCTAGGCGGGGGGAGCTCCTACGAGCAGTACTTC
CASSPLGGGSSYEQYF
>-|TRBD1|TRBJ1-1|TRBV5-1
TGCGCCAGCAGCCTGGGGCCGAGACAGGGGTCGAACACTGAAGCTTTCTTT
CASSLGPRQGSNTEAFF
>-|-|TRBJ1-1|TRBV11-2
TGTGCCAGCAGCGGCCGTCGGAGGAACACTGAAGCTTTCTTT
CASSGRRRNTEAFF
>-|-|TRBJ2-7|TRBV25-1
TGTGCCAGCTCTCAAAGGGGGGTTTACTACGAGCAGTACTTC
CASSQRGVYYEQYF
>-|-|TRBJ2-6|TRBV10-3
TGTGCCATCACTCGGACAGCCGTCTCCTCTGGGGCCAACGTCCTGACTTTC
CAITRTAVSSGANVLTF
>once|-|TRBJ2-3|TRBV10-1
TGCGCCAGCAGGGAGAGCGCAGATACGCAGTATTTT
CASRESADTQYF
>-|TRBD1|TRBJ2-7|TRBV2
TGTGCCAGCAGGGCCAGGGGGTTATGGGAGCAGTACTTC
CASRARGLWEQYF
>-|-|TRBJ1-2|TRBV11-2
TGTGCCAGCAGCCCGACTGGGCTCCTTAGGATCTATGGCTACACCTTC
CASSPTGLLRIYGYTF
>-|-|TRBJ2-1|TRBV5-4
TGTGCCAGCAGCTTGGGGGTTAATGAGCAGTTCTTC
CASSLGVNEQFF
>-|-|TRBJ2-5|TRBV21-1
TGTGCCAGCAGCAAAGTTGGGGCCGACAGCCAAGAGACCCAGTACTTC
CASSKVGADSQETQYF
>-|-|TRBJ2-1|TRBV7-9
TGTGCCAGCAGCTTACGGTTTCCTTACAATGAGCAGTTCTTC
CASSLRFPYNEQFF
>once|-|TRBJ1-3|TRBV7-9
TGTGCCAGCAGCTTAGCGGGGGCGGACACCATATATTTT
CASSLAGADTIYF
>once|-|TRBJ1-4|TRBV28
TGTGCCAGCATGACATTGACCGGGGGACTGTTTTTT
CASMTLTGGLFF
>-|TRBD1|TRBJ1-1|TRBV2
TGTGCCAGCACCTTTTGGGACAGTGCGAACACTGAAGCTTTCTTT
CASTFWDSANTEAFF
>once|-|TRBJ2-7|TRBV30
TGTGCCTGGAGTGTTCTAGAAGTTCCCCTCTCCTACGAGCAGTACTTC
CAWSVLEVPLSYEQYF
>-|-|TRBJ2-1|TRBV27
TGTGCCAGCAGTTTTTACCCTGAATTTACCCACAATGAGCAGTTCTTC
CASSFYPEFTHNEQFF
>-|-|TRBJ2-7|TRBV5-5
TGTGCCAGCAGCTCCCGGCTACTACTAGACGAGCAGTACTTC
CASSSRLLLDEQYF
>-|TRBD1|TRBJ2-7|TRBV11-3
TGTGCCAGCAGCTCCCGGGACAGGGATGAGCAGTACTTC
CASSSRDRDEQYF
>-|-|TRBJ2-1|TRBV2
TGTGCCAGCAGTGCACAGGGTATAGGGAATGAGCAGTTCTTC
CASSAQGIGNEQFF